These 21 T cell receptor beta chains were sequenced from one sample in a study of blood T cell repertoires in COVID-19. The protocol was immunoSEQ multiplex PCR, while the TCRdb copy is restricted to in-frame clones and leaves out a portion. This table has some 490,000 clones, 70% to 90% appearing once. Material for sequencing was PBMCs or T cells enriched from blood (not recorded which). These receptor sequences come from a woman between 55 and 75 years old who had recovered from COVID-19.

The chain recombines TRBV9 with TRBJ2-1, with 15 bases aligning to TRBD2. Germline CDR1 and CDR2: SGDLS and YYNGEE. V lost 3 bases to trimming and J lost 3 bases; unmatched junction nucleotides: 4. The CDR3 loop spans 17 amino acids. Here the CDR3 reads CASSASGLAGGYNEQFF. The CDR3 coding sequence is TGTGCCAGCAGCGCCTCGGGACTAGCGGGGGGCTACAATGAGCAGTTCTTC.

The chain has TRBV5-1 and TRBJ2-2; D is possibly TRBD2 (5 bases). V was clipped by 6 bases and J by 3 bases, with 9 bases between them. Germline V lookup: CDR1 SGHRS, CDR2 YFSETQ. CDR3 length: 13 amino acids. This chain's CDR3 is CASTTRDTGELFF. The CDR3, as DNA: TGCGCCAGCACCACGAGGGACACCGGGGAGCTGTTTTTT.

The chain recombines TRBV2 with TRBJ1-5; TRBD1 aligns across 7 bases. This CDR3 has 15 amino acids. Germline values: CDR1 SNHLY, CDR2 FYNNEI. Germline trimming cut 4 bases from V and 4 bases from J; bases unmatched to any gene: 7. The CDR3 here is CASSAGTVANQPQHF. The CDR3 DNA sequence: TGTGCCAGCAGTGCCGGGACAGTGGCGAATCAGCCCCAGCATTTT.

The rearrangement joins TRBV7-6 to TRBJ2-1; D is unresolved. Trimming shortened V by 1 base and J by 6 bases, and 10 bases separated the two germline ends. Germline V gene data show CDR1 as SGHVS and CDR2 as FNYEAQ. The CDR3 totals 14 residues. CDR3 region: CASSLVSEVNEQFF. DNA for the CDR3: TGTGCCAGCAGCTTAGTCAGCGAGGTCAATGAGCAGTTCTTC.

J is TRBJ2-3 and V is TRBV3-1 (or the pseudogene TRBV3-2); D may be TRBD1 (8 bases). This CDR3 has 16 residues. The germline V gene encodes CDR1 LGHDT and CDR2 YNNKEL (reference sequence). Trimming left V 4 bases short and J 3 bases short, with 17 bases between. The CDR3 bases are TGTGCCAGCAGCCTCCGGACAGGGCGGGGGACAGATACGCAGTATTTT. Translated: CASSLRTGRGTDTQYF.

The V call is TRBV7-6, the J call TRBJ1-6; 10 bases fit TRBD1. Germline V lookup: CDR1 SGHVS, CDR2 FNYEAQ. CDR3 size: 15 residues. After removal of 5 bases from V and 9 bases from J, the junction contained 7 bases not matched to a gene. CDR3 sequence (DNA): TGTGCCAGCAGCGCATCCGGGACAGGGGCTTCACCCCTCCACTTT. Translated, it gives CASSASGTGASPLHF.

This clone was seen a single time. This rearrangement joins TRBV5-6 to TRBJ1-6; weak D call: TRBD1 (6 bases). CDR1 and CDR2 (germline): SGHDT, YYEEEE. The V end was cut by 5 bases, the J end by 10 bases, with 22 bases between. This CDR3 has 16 residues. The chain's CDR3 is CASRPLGSGAVSPLHF. In DNA form, the CDR3 reads TGTGCCAGCAGACCTCTCGGGTCAGGGGCTGTATCACCCCTCCACTTT.

This clone came up once. This chain's CDR3 is CASRGLPYEQYV. The CDR3 bases are TGTGCCAGCAGAGGACTACCTTACGAGCAGTACGTC. The chain joins TRBV2 to TRBJ2-7; possibly TRBD2 for D (6 bases). Trimming took off 6 bases at V and 4 bases at J, with 10 bases between the two ends. The length of the CDR3 is 12 residues. CDR1 and CDR2 (germline): SNHLY, FYNNEI.

This clone was counted only a few times. The chain combines TRBV19 with TRBJ2-5; no reliable D call. Trimming removed 6 bases at V and 4 bases at J, with 6 bases between. The CDR3 extends over 11 amino acids. Germline V gives CDR1 LNHDA, CDR2 SQIVND (reference sequence). In DNA, the CDR3 is TGTGCCAGTAGACAGTCAGAGACCCAGTACTTC. This encodes CASRQSETQYF.

The chain uses TRBV6-4 and TRBJ1-2, with a possible D match to TRBD1 (5 bases). This CDR3 is built from 13 residues. Germline V CDR1 and CDR2: MRHNA, SNTAGT. Trimming shortened V by 4 bases and J by 7 bases, and 13 bases separated the two germline ends. The CDR3: CASSAGTHGGYTF. CDR3 sequence (DNA): TGTGCCAGCAGTGCCGGGACTCATGGTGGCTACACCTTC.

The rearrangement uses TRBV18 and TRBJ1-6, with D perhaps TRBD1 (5 bases). Germline loops: CDR1 KGHSH, CDR2 LQKENI. The CDR3 consists of 16 residues. Trimming took 4 bases from V and 9 from J, leaving 19 bases between them. The CDR3 here is CASSRLGAGIGSPLHF. In nucleotides, the CDR3 is TGTGCCAGCTCACGACTTGGGGCAGGGATCGGTTCACCCCTCCACTTT.

This sequence joins TRBV4-1 and TRBJ2-2; no reliable D call. Germline V gene sequence: CDR1 MGHRA, CDR2 YSYEKL. Trimming took off 6 bases at V and 6 bases at J, with 8 bases between the two ends. The CDR3 is 12 amino acids. DNA of the CDR3: TGCGCCAGCAGTCCCAGCGCCGGGGAGCTGTTTTTT. Amino acids: CASSPSAGELFF.

The CDR3, as DNA: TGTGCCAGCAGTTTGGAGATAGACACCGGGGAGCTGTTTTTT. It specifies CASSLEIDTGELFF. This sequence joins TRBV27 and TRBJ2-2, with no clear D. Trimming cost V 3 bases and J 3 bases, with 8 bases left between them. CDR1 MNHEY and CDR2 SMNVEV come from the germline V gene (reference sequence). The CDR3 covers 14 residues.

V is TRBV27 and J is TRBJ1-5; D unresolved. CDR1 is MNHEY, CDR2 SMNVEV, per germline (reference sequence). The CDR3 consists of 14 residues. V shed 7 bases and J shed 5 bases, with 15 bases lying between them. The CDR3 here is CASNSLGRDQPQHF. DNA of the CDR3: TGTGCCAGCAACTCACTAGGGAGGGATCAGCCCCAGCATTTT.

CDR3 sequence: CASSMGSNEQFF. The CDR3 bases are TGCGCCAGCAGCATGGGGAGCAATGAGCAGTTCTTC. This rearrangement joins TRBV5-1 to TRBJ2-1, with D maybe TRBD2 (5 bases). Trimming pared 4 bases from V and 6 bases from J, leaving 8 bases between. Germline loops: CDR1 SGHRS, CDR2 YFSETQ. The CDR3 has 12 amino acids.

The chain has TRBV19 and TRBJ1-2; TRBD1 aligns across 10 bases. The CDR3 has 15 residues. The germline gives CDR1 LNHDA, CDR2 SQIVND (reference sequence). V shed 4 bases, J shed 4 bases, and the junction held 6 bases outside the gene matches. CDR3 in amino acids: CASSTQGQGSYGYTF. The CDR3 region has the DNA TGTGCCAGTAGTACCCAGGGACAGGGGAGCTATGGCTACACCTTC.

J is TRBJ1-2 and V is TRBV27; D gene uncertain. The ends were cut back, 5 bases at V and 7 bases at J, with 17 bases in the middle. The CDR3 has 14 amino acids. CDR1 and CDR2 from the germline V gene are MNHEY and SMNVEV (reference sequence). DNA for the CDR3: TGTGCCAGCAGTACCCGTGGGAGGGTGGGTGGCTACACCTTC. Its translation: CASSTRGRVGGYTF.

This chain uses TRBV5-4 with TRBJ2-3; 11 nucleotides align to TRBD2. This CDR3 comprises 15 residues. The germline V gene encodes CDR1 SGHNT and CDR2 YYREEE (reference sequence). Losses at the gene ends were 8 bases for V and 3 bases for J; bases not matched to a gene: 8. In DNA form, the CDR3 reads TGTGCCAGTCACTTAGCGGGGGGGCGGACAGATACGCAGTATTTT. This sequence encodes CASHLAGGRTDTQYF.

The chain is built from TRBV3-1 (or the pseudogene TRBV3-2) and TRBJ1-6; TRBD1 aligns across 8 bases. V lost 4 bases, J lost 0 bases, and 8 bases stayed unmatched. This CDR3 spans 18 amino acids. CDR1 is LGHDT and CDR2 is YNNKEL in the germline V gene (reference sequence). Here the CDR3 reads CASSPFRTGSSYNSPLHF. The CDR3 DNA sequence: TGTGCCAGCAGCCCCTTCCGGACAGGGAGCTCCTATAATTCACCCCTCCACTTT.

The chain joins TRBV2 to TRBJ2-2; 13 bases align to TRBD2. Germline V gene lookup returns CDR1 SNHLY and CDR2 FYNNEI. V dropped 5 bases and J dropped 7; count of bases not matched to a gene: 7. CDR3 length: 16 residues. The CDR3 protein is CASSPTSGGESGELFF. CDR3 coding DNA: TGTGCCAGCAGTCCCACTAGCGGGGGGGAGAGCGGGGAGCTGTTTTTT.

This clone was observed a handful of times. The J gene is TRBJ2-7, the V gene TRBV19; TRBD2 is a possible D gene (5 bases). The ends were cut back, 2 bases at V and 3 bases at J, with 14 bases in the middle. The CDR3 length is 15 residues. Germline CDR1 and CDR2: LNHDA and SQIVND (reference sequence). CDR3 bases: TGTGCCAGTAGTATAAATGGAGGCAACATCTACGAGCAGTACTTC. Encoded protein: CASSINGGNIYEQYF.